The 19 T cell receptor beta chains below come from one sample, sequenced in a study of T cells in Graves' hyperthyroidism and ophthalmopathy. Authors of the study amplified TCR beta CDR3 regions from RNA transcripts. The HTBI primer set was used in a first-round RT-PCR of the TCR CDR3. TCRdb re-called the multiplex PCR reads through MiXCR, storing one row per CDR3 protein. This table has about 600,000 distinct CDR3 sequences, 13% to 15% appearing once. Sequencing was done on a sample of blood. All receptors come from a woman under 30 with Graves' ophthalmopathy.

This clonotype was seen a handful of times. The genes are TRBV14 and TRBJ1-1; D is undetermined. The CDR3 runs 12 residues. Trimming left V 0 bases short and J 6 bases short, with 5 bases between. Germline assignment: CDR1 SGHDN and CDR2 FVKESK. CDR3 in amino acids: CASSQDTAEAFF. The DNA of the CDR3 is TGTGCCAGCAGCCAAGATACGGCTGAAGCTTTCTTT.

This clonotype was counted between two and nine times. At one of its ends the junction is not consistent with the germline gene, which may arise from a read error. The genes are TRBV7-9 and TRBJ2-5; possible D gene TRBD2, 6 bases. From germline, CDR1 is SEHNR and CDR2 FQNEAQ (reference sequence). The CDR3 has 14 residues. As DNA, the CDR3 is TGTGCCAACAGCCCCGGCCCGGGGGAGAGGACCCAGTACTTC. This encodes CANSPGPGERTQYF. Supplemented by reference TRBV7-9 and TRBJ2-5, the full variable domain reads DTGVSQNPRHKITKRGQNVTFRCDPISEHNRLYWYRQTLGQGPEFLTYFQNEAQLEKSRLLSDRFSAERPKGSFSTLEIQRTEQGDSAMYLCANSPGPGERTQYFGPGTRLLVL.

Ten or more counts support this clonotype. CDR3 protein: CASSFGSGTDTQYF. CDR3 coding DNA: TGTGCCAGCAGCTTCGGTAGCGGGACAGATACGCAGTATTTT. The chain recombines TRBV7-2 with TRBJ2-3, with TRBD2 matching over 7 bases. CDR1 and CDR2 (germline): SGHTA, FQGNSA. The CDR3 has 14 amino acids. V lost 3 bases and J lost 3; bases outside the gene matches: 3.

In its sample, this clonotype was seen many times. The rearrangement joins TRBV6-5 to TRBJ2-7; D perhaps matches TRBD2 (6 bases). The V end lost 0 bases, the J end lost 1 base, and 22 bases lay between the germline ends. The CDR3 runs 19 residues. Per the germline V gene, CDR1 is MNHEY and CDR2 is SVGAGI. The CDR3: CASSYSSRGPDGSSYEQYF. The CDR3 DNA follows: TGTGCCAGCAGTTACTCATCGCGGGGCCCGGACGGGAGTTCCTACGAGCAGTACTTC.

This clonotype was counted between two and nine times. The V gene is TRBV10-3, the J gene TRBJ2-5; no firm D call. CDR3 size: 15 residues. Germline-derived CDR1 and CDR2 are ENHRY and SYGVKD. Trimming left V 7 bases short and J 1 base short, with 16 bases between. CDR3 nucleotides: TGTGCCATCACCTCCAGCATAGCAGTCCAAGAGACCCAGTACTTC. Amino acids: CAITSSIAVQETQYF.

This clonotype showed up just a few times. The gene calls are TRBV4-3 and TRBJ2-1; D might be TRBD1 (6 bases). V lost 1 base to trimming and J lost 2 bases, with 9 bases between them. Germline V gene data show CDR1 as LGHNA and CDR2 as YSLEER. This CDR3 region has 15 residues. In DNA, the CDR3 is TGCGCCAGCAGCCAAGGGACAGTCCCCTACAATGAGCAGTTCTTC. Its protein is CASSQGTVPYNEQFF.

In this sample, this clonotype turned up many times. J is TRBJ1-4 and V is TRBV6-1, with 10 bases identical to TRBD1. CDR1 and CDR2 (germline): MNHNS, SASEGT. The V and J ends lost 6 bases and 2 bases, in that order; junction bases with no gene match: 0. This CDR3 spans 14 amino acids. The CDR3 sequence is CASRGQGTNEKLFF. In nucleotides, the CDR3 is TGTGCCAGCAGGGGACAGGGGACTAATGAAAAACTGTTTTTT.

The table lists this clonotype with many counts. This sequence joins TRBV9 and TRBJ2-7; D could derive from TRBD1 or TRBD2 (5 bases each). V lost 4 bases to trimming and J lost 7 bases, with 21 bases between them. The CDR3 contains 15 residues. Germline lookup yields CDR1 SGDLS and CDR2 YYNGEE. The CDR3 loop is CASSPPGRFLREQYF. The CDR3 DNA is TGTGCCAGCAGCCCGCCGGGACGGTTCCTACGAGAGCAGTACTTC.

This clonotype was observed at least ten times. The rearrangement joins TRBV9 to TRBJ2-1, with no clear D. The CDR3 contains 15 residues. CDR1 and CDR2 from the germline V gene are SGDLS and YYNGEE. V was pared by 0 bases and J by 3 bases, with 10 bases between. The CDR3 loop reads CASSVEVAGYNEQFF. CDR3 coding DNA: TGTGCCAGCAGCGTAGAAGTAGCCGGCTACAATGAGCAGTTCTTC.

As to this clonotype: This may stem from a read error, because a much larger clone lies one nucleotide away. The rearrangement joins TRBV30 to TRBJ1-2, with a possible D match to TRBD1 (5 bases). In germline, CDR1 is GTSNPN, CDR2 SVGIG (reference sequence). The CDR3 contains 13 residues. Trimming shortened V by 4 bases and J by 3 bases, and 12 bases separated the two germline ends. This chain's CDR3 is CAWMVAGYYGYTF. The CDR3 region has the DNA TGTGCCTGGATGGTAGCAGGGTACTATGGCTACACCTTC.

The table lists this clonotype with many counts. The chain links TRBV3-1 to TRBJ2-1, with 8 positions matching TRBD2. Germline CDR1 reads LGHDT; CDR2 reads YNNKEL (reference sequence). V shed 4 bases, J shed 2 bases, and the junction held 7 bases outside the gene matches. The CDR3 is 16 residues long. The CDR3 loop is CASSPLGLGAYNEQFF. The CDR3 region has the DNA TGTGCCAGCAGCCCCCTGGGACTAGGGGCCTACAATGAGCAGTTCTTC.

The table lists this clonotype with many counts. V gene TRBV30 combines with J gene TRBJ1-5; D may be TRBD1 (6 bases). Per the germline V gene, CDR1 is GTSNPN and CDR2 is SVGIG (reference sequence). The CDR3 has 14 residues. Trimming cost V 1 base and J 1 base, with 8 bases left between them. This CDR3 reads CAWSEGESNQPQHF. In DNA form, the CDR3 reads TGTGCCTGGAGTGAGGGGGAAAGCAATCAGCCCCAGCATTTT.

This clonotype has a count of ten or more. V gene TRBV20-1 combines with J gene TRBJ1-1; D unclear. V lost 3 bases and J lost 0, with 11 bases in between. This CDR3 contains 14 residues. Germline CDR1 and CDR2: DFQATT and SNEGSKA (reference sequence). CDR3: CSARPESMNTEAFF. The CDR3 DNA reads as TGCAGTGCTAGGCCAGAGTCAATGAACACTGAAGCTTTCTTT.

In its sample, this clonotype was seen many times. This sequence joins TRBV30 and TRBJ2-7; 7 nucleotides agree with TRBD2. Germline assignment: CDR1 GTSNPN and CDR2 SVGIG (reference sequence). Trimming removed 4 bases from V and 4 bases from J; junction bases left unmatched: 4. The CDR3 consists of 12 residues. CDR3 region: CAWNSGYYEQYF. The CDR3 DNA follows: TGTGCCTGGAATAGCGGGTATTACGAGCAGTACTTC.

This clonotype was seen many times. The genes are TRBV2 and TRBJ2-7; D is undetermined. V lost 6 bases, J lost 2 bases, and 14 bases lay in between. The CDR3 length is 14 residues. Germline V gives CDR1 SNHLY, CDR2 FYNNEI. CDR3 sequence: CASRPVAQTYEQYF. The CDR3 region has the DNA TGTGCCAGCAGGCCAGTCGCCCAGACCTACGAGCAGTACTTC.

There are a few counts of this clonotype. The V and J genes are TRBV7-3 and TRBJ2-7; possibly TRBD2 for D (6 bases). The germline V gene encodes CDR1 SGHTA and CDR2 FQGTGA. With 6 bases removed from V and 2 bases from J, the gap between germline ends came to 20 bases. The CDR3 loop spans 16 amino acids. This chain's CDR3 is CASSQSGDLGPYEQYF. In DNA form, the CDR3 reads TGTGCCAGCAGTCAATCGGGGGACCTGGGCCCCTACGAGCAGTACTTC.

In its sample, this clonotype was seen a few times. In DNA form, the CDR3 reads TGCAGTGCTAGGGGGGACCGGACAGATACGCAGTATTTT. Translated, it gives CSARGDRTDTQYF. The chain recombines TRBV20-1 with TRBJ2-3, with D possibly being TRBD1 or TRBD2 (5 bases each). CDR1 is DFQATT and CDR2 is SNEGSKA in the germline V gene (reference sequence). The CDR3 loop spans 13 amino acids. With 3 bases removed from V and 3 bases from J, the gap between germline ends came to 10 bases.

At least ten counts were recorded for this clonotype. This sequence joins TRBV30 and TRBJ2-5; D gene ambiguous. The germline CDR1 and CDR2 sequences are GTSNPN and SVGIG (reference sequence). The CDR3 extends over 15 amino acids. V was cut by 1 base and J by 4 bases, with 16 bases left in between. The CDR3 region is CAWSGWNQEGETQYF. The CDR3 nucleotides read TGTGCCTGGAGTGGGTGGAATCAGGAAGGAGAGACCCAGTACTTC.

This clonotype was counted many times. The chain recombines TRBV6-1 with TRBJ2-5, with TRBD2 identical over 7 bases. This CDR3 is built from 14 residues. Germline CDR1 and CDR2: MNHNS and SASEGT. J was trimmed by 2 bases and V by 5 bases; bases with no gene match: 5. The CDR3 spells CASSYGGVQETQYF. The CDR3 DNA sequence: TGTGCCAGCAGTTATGGGGGGGTTCAAGAGACCCAGTACTTC.